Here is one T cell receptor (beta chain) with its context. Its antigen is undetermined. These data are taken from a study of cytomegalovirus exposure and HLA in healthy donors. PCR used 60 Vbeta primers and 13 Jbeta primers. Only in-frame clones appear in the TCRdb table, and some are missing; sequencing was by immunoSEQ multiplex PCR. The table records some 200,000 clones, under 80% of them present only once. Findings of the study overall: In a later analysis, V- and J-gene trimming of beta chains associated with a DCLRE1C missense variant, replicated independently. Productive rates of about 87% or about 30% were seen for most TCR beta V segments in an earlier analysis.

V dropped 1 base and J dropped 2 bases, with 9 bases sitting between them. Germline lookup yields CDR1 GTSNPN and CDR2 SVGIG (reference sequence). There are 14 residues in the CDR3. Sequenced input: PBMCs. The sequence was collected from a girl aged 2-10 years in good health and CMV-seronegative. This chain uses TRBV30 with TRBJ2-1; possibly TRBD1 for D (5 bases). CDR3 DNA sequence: TGTGCCTGGAGTGCAGGGATTACCTACAATGAGCAGTTCTTC. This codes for CAWSAGITYNEQFF.